This T cell receptor (beta chain) was sequenced in a study of T cell responses to AZD1222 COVID-19 vaccine. Study observations and caveats: The donor group comprised mostly white British people and more females; the analysis possibly underestimated clonal diversity. None of the repertoires were sampled until the peak T cell response had passed.

About this clone itself: Its antigen is unidentified.

Sequencing used immunoSEQ multiplex PCR; TCRdb keeps in-frame clones, though not all of them. The sample contains roughly 110,000 clones, roughly 91% of which appear only once. V was clipped by 5 bases and J by 6 bases; unmatched bases: 8. In germline, CDR1 is SEHNR, CDR2 FQNEAQ (reference sequence). The CDR3 has 14 residues. The receptor's source is an adult who received the AZD1222 COVID-19 vaccine. Material: peripheral blood, obtained 28 days after the second AZD1222 dose. This chain uses TRBV7-9 with TRBJ1-2; 8 bases match TRBD1. The CDR3 nucleotides read TGTGCCAGCAGCAGAGACAGGGGAGAACATGGCTACACCTTC. Its protein is CASSRDRGEHGYTF.